This paragraph covers one T cell receptor (beta chain) sequence. Its antigen is currently unknown. The source of the sample is a study of siplizumab effects on memory and regulatory T cells. V lost 4 bases, J lost 6 bases, and 2 bases stayed unmatched. The germline CDR1 and CDR2 sequences are SNHLY and FYNNEI. The CDR3 covers 13 residues. The table came from immunoSEQ multiplex PCR; TCRdb's copy has only in-frame clones and leaves some out. The data show around 83,000 clones, 85% to 90% seen once. Study results and caveats: Mappable CD4+ clones that were alloreactive averaged about 69% Treg-derived with siplizumab versus approximately 25% in controls. The diversity of naive T cells seemed greater than that of memory cells, and their alloresponse contribution seemed major. To unstimulated subsets, only a minor fraction of alloreactive clones could be mapped.

The receptor's source is a human donor in good health. The chain carries TRBV2 and TRBJ2-7; 11 nucleotides agree with TRBD1. Sequenced input: CD4+ T cells sorted from blood. CDR3 DNA sequence: TGTGCCAGCAGTGTGGGACAGGGGGGCGAGCAGTACTTC. This codes for CASSVGQGGEQYF.